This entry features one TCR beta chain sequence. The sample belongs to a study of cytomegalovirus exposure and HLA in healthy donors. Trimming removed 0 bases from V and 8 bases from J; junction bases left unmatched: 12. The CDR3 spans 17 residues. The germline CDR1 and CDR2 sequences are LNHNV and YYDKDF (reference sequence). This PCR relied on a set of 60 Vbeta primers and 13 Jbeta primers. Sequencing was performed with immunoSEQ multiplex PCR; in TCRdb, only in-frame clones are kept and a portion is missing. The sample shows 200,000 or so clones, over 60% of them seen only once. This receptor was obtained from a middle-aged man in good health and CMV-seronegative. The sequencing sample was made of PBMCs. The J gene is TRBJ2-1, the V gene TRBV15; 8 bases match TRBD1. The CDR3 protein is CATSRDVLTGGFDEQFF. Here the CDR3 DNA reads TGTGCCACCAGCAGAGATGTCTTAACAGGGGGTTTCGATGAGCAGTTCTTC. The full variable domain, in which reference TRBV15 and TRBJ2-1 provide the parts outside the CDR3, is DAMVIQNPRYQVTQFGKPVTLSCSQTLNHNVMYWYQQKSSQAPKLLFHYYDKDFNNEADTPDNFQSRRPNTSFCFLDIRSPGLGDTAMYLCATSRDVLTGGFDEQFFGPGTRLTVL.